This T cell receptor beta chain was sequenced during a study of blood T cell repertoires in COVID-19. The CDR3 runs 13 residues. Germline-derived CDR1 and CDR2 are SGHRS and YFSETQ. Deletions cut 1 base from V and 0 bases from J, with 4 bases between. This table comes from immunoSEQ multiplex PCR, and its TCRdb copy is limited to in-frame clones, with some not included. The sample records around 80,000 clones, 70% to 75% being singletons. V gene TRBV5-1 combines with J gene TRBJ1-2; D call uncertain. Source material: peripheral blood. The origin of this receptor is a man aged 50 or older with active or convalescent COVID-19. CDR3: CASSLLANYGYTF. The CDR3 coding sequence is TGCGCCAGCAGCTTGCTAGCTAACTATGGCTACACCTTC.